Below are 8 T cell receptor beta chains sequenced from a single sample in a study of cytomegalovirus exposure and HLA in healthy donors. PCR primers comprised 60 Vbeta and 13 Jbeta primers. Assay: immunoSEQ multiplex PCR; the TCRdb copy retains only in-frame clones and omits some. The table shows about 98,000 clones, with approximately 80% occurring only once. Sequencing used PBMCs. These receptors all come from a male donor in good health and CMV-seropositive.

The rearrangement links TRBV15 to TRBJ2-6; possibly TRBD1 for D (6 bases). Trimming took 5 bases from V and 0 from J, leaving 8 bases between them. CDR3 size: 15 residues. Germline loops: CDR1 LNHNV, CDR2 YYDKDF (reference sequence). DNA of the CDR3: TGTGCCACCAGCCAGGACAGCTCTGGGGCCAACGTCCTGACTTTC. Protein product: CATSQDSSGANVLTF.

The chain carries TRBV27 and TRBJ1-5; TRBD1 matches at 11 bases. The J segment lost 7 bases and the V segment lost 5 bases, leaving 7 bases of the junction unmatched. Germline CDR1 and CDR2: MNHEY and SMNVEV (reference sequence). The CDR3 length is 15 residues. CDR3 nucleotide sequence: TGTGCCAGCAGTCCCGGGACAGGGGGACGGCAGCCCCAGCATTTT. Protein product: CASSPGTGGRQPQHF.

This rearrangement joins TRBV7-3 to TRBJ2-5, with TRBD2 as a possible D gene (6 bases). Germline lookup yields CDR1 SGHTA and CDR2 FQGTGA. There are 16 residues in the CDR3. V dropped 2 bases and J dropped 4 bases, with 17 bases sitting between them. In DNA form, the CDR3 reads TGTGCCAGCAGCTTATACGGCGGGACGGCTGGAGAGACCCAGTACTTC. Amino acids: CASSLYGGTAGETQYF.

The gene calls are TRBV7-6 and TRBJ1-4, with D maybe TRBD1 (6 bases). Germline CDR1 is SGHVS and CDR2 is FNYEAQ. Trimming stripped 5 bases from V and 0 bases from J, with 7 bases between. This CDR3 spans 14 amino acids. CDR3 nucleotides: TGTGCCAGCAGCCAGGGGCCAACTAATGAAAAACTGTTTTTT. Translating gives CASSQGPTNEKLFF.

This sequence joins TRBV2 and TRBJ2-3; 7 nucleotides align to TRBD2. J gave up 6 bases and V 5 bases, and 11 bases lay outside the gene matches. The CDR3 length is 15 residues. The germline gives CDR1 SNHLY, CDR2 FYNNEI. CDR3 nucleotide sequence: TGTGCCAGCAGTCCAAGCGGGACCAGTGGGGATACGCAGTATTTT. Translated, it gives CASSPSGTSGDTQYF.

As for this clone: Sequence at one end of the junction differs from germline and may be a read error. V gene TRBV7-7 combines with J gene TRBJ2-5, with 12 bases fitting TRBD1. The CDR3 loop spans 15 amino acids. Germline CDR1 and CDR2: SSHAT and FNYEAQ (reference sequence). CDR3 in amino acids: CASSLGTGGWETQYF. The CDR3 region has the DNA TGTGCTAGCAGCCTCGGGACAGGGGGCTGGGAGACCCAGTACTTC.

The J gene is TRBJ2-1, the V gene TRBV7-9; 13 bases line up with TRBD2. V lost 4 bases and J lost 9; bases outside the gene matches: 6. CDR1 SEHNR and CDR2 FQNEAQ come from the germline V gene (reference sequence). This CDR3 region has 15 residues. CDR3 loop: CASSSGLAGRSEQFF. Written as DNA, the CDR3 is TGTGCCAGCAGCTCGGGACTAGCGGGAAGGAGTGAGCAGTTCTTC.

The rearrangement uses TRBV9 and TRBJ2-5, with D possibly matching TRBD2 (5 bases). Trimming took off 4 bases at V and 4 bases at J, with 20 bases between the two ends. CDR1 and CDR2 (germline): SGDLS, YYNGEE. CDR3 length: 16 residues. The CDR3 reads CASSPQVSGLRETQYF. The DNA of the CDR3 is TGTGCCAGCAGCCCCCAGGTGTCGGGGTTGCGAGAGACCCAGTACTTC.